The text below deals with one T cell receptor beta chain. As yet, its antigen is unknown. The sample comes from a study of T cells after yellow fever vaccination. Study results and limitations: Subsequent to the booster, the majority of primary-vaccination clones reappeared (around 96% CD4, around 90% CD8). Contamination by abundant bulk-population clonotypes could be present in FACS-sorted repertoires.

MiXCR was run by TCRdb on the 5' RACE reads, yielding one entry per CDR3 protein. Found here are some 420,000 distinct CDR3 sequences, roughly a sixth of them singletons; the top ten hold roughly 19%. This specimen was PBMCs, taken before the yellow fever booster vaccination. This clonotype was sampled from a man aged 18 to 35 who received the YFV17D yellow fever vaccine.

In DNA form, the CDR3 reads TGCGCCAGCAGCCAAGATGCGGGGGCCGAAGGCTACACCTTC. It yields the protein CASSQDAGAEGYTF. The chain uses TRBV4-3 and TRBJ1-2; possible D gene TRBD1, 6 bases. The CDR3 contains 14 residues. The ends were cut back, 0 bases at V and 8 bases at J, with 13 bases in the middle. Germline loops: CDR1 LGHNA, CDR2 YSLEER.